A selection of T cell receptor beta chains follows, all from one sample in a study of T cells in Graves' hyperthyroidism and ophthalmopathy. Using its own MiXCR run on the multiplex PCR reads, TCRdb lists one record per CDR3 protein. This table has approximately 690,000 distinct CDR3 sequences, about 14% appearing once. The sequenced sample consisted of blood. The receptor set was obtained from a woman aged 50 to 60 with Graves' ophthalmopathy. Each CDR3 is given with its conserved first and last residue. Fields, in order: V gene, clone size, J gene, D gene, CDR3 DNA, CDR3 protein. The D gene is left open where the match is weak. Size is stated for part of the rows, as once, few or many counts, or as a class when the clone is expanded.

V gene: TRBV6-1
clone size: few
J gene: TRBJ2-7
D gene: TRBD1
CDR3 DNA: TGTGCCAGCAGTTCCTACAGGGGCGGCGAGCAGTACTTC
CDR3 protein: CASSSYRGGEQYF

V gene: TRBV2
clone size: many
J gene: TRBJ2-7
D gene: TRBD1
CDR3 DNA: TGTGCCAGCAGAGATAACCCGGGACAGACGTCCTACGAGCAGTACTTC
CDR3 protein: CASRDNPGQTSYEQYF

V gene: TRBV20-1
clone size: many
J gene: TRBJ2-7
D gene: -
CDR3 DNA: TGCAGTGCTACCAGAACGCCCTACGAGCAGTACTTC
CDR3 protein: CSATRTPYEQYF

V gene: TRBV28
clone size: many
J gene: TRBJ2-1
D gene: -
CDR3 DNA: TGTGCCAGCACCATCCCCGGGACGGGTAATGAGCAGTTCTTC
CDR3 protein: CASTIPGTGNEQFF

V gene: TRBV7-2
clone size: many
J gene: TRBJ2-3
D gene: -
CDR3 DNA: TGTGCCAGCAGCTTAGCAGGCCGTACGCAGTATTTT
CDR3 protein: CASSLAGRTQYF

V gene: TRBV7-2
clone size: many
J gene: TRBJ2-7
D gene: TRBD2
CDR3 DNA: TGTGCCAGCAGCTTCATAGCCCCTGCGGGAGAACCCTACGAGCAGTACTTC
CDR3 protein: CASSFIAPAGEPYEQYF

V gene: TRBV12-3/TRBV12-4
clone size: many
J gene: TRBJ1-1
D gene: TRBD1
CDR3 DNA: TGTGCCACCTCGACAGGGTTGATTAGCACTGAAGCTTTCTTT
CDR3 protein: CATSTGLISTEAFF

V gene: TRBV7-3
clone size: few
J gene: TRBJ2-5
D gene: -
CDR3 DNA: TGTGCCAGCAGCTTAACCGGGCCCCAAGAGACCCAGTACTTC
CDR3 protein: CASSLTGPQETQYF

V gene: TRBV7-2
clone size: many
J gene: TRBJ1-1
D gene: -
CDR3 DNA: TGTGCCAGCCGGGGGCCCCTGAACACTGAAGCTTTCTTT
CDR3 protein: CASRGPLNTEAFF

V gene: TRBV7-9
clone size: many
J gene: TRBJ2-7
D gene: TRBD2
CDR3 DNA: TGTGCCAGCAGTCAATCTGAGGGGACTATTGTCTACGAGCAGTACTTC
CDR3 protein: CASSQSEGTIVYEQYF

V gene: TRBV11-2
clone size: many
J gene: TRBJ1-2
D gene: -
CDR3 DNA: TGTGCCAGCAGCTCTGTGGGCAGCGAAGGATATGGCTACACCTTC
CDR3 protein: CASSSVGSEGYGYTF

V gene: TRBV6-2/TRBV6-3
clone size: many
J gene: TRBJ1-2
D gene: -
CDR3 DNA: TGTGCCAGCAGTTACTACGGGGGCGCGGGAGAAGGCTACACCTTC
CDR3 protein: CASSYYGGAGEGYTF

V gene: TRBV28
clone size: few
J gene: TRBJ2-5
D gene: TRBD2
CDR3 DNA: TGTGCCAGCAGTCATCCGGGACTAGCGGGAGATGGAGGGACCCAGTACTTC
CDR3 protein: CASSHPGLAGDGGTQYF

V gene: TRBV20-1
clone size: many
J gene: TRBJ1-2
D gene: -
CDR3 DNA: TGCAGTGCTAGCAGGACAGTCTATGGCTACACCTTC
CDR3 protein: CSASRTVYGYTF

V gene: TRBV6-4
clone size: -
J gene: TRBJ2-7
D gene: -
CDR3 DNA: TGTGCCAGCAGTGACTCGAGTGGCGGGGAGCAGTACTTC
CDR3 protein: CASSDSSGGEQYF

V gene: TRBV28
clone size: many
J gene: TRBJ2-3
D gene: TRBD2
CDR3 DNA: TGTGCCAGCACTGGGCTAGCGGACACAGATACGCAGTATTTT
CDR3 protein: CASTGLADTDTQYF

V gene: TRBV20-1
clone size: many
J gene: TRBJ2-5
D gene: TRBD2
CDR3 DNA: TGCAGTGCTAGAGACTTATTTCCCCTGACTAGCGGTAAAGAGACCCAGTACTTC
CDR3 protein: CSARDLFPLTSGKETQYF

V gene: TRBV20-1
clone size: -
J gene: TRBJ2-3
D gene: TRBD2
CDR3 DNA: TGCAGTGCGCCCTCCGGGACTAGCGACACAGATACGCAGTATTTT
CDR3 protein: CSAPSGTSDTDTQYF

V gene: TRBV27
clone size: few
J gene: TRBJ2-1
D gene: TRBD2
CDR3 DNA: TGTGCCAGCAGGCGGACTAGTATTGATGAGCAGTTCTTC
CDR3 protein: CASRRTSIDEQFF

V gene: TRBV12-3/TRBV12-4
clone size: -
J gene: TRBJ1-2
D gene: -
CDR3 DNA: TGTGCCAGCAGTTTGGGGGGGAGGGCGGATGGCTACACCTTC
CDR3 protein: CASSLGGRADGYTF

V gene: TRBV7-9
clone size: many
J gene: TRBJ2-3
D gene: TRBD1
CDR3 DNA: TGTGCCAGCAGCCACCCGGGACAGGGGGCGTTGAATACGCAGTATTTT
CDR3 protein: CASSHPGQGALNTQYF

V gene: TRBV6-1
clone size: few
J gene: TRBJ2-7
D gene: TRBD1
CDR3 DNA: TGTGCCAGCAGTCGGGACAGAAAATACGAGCAGTACTTC
CDR3 protein: CASSRDRKYEQYF

V gene: TRBV7-2
clone size: -
J gene: TRBJ2-7
D gene: -
CDR3 DNA: TGTGCCAGCAGCTTATTCTCACGAGGATACTACGAGCAGTACTTC
CDR3 protein: CASSLFSRGYYEQYF

V gene: TRBV24-1
clone size: many
J gene: TRBJ2-1
D gene: -
CDR3 DNA: TGTGCCACCAGTGACATTGGTTCTCCCCGAAATGAGCAGTTCTTC
CDR3 protein: CATSDIGSPRNEQFF

V gene: TRBV18
clone size: -
J gene: TRBJ2-7
D gene: -
CDR3 DNA: TGTGCCAGCTCACCAGTTTTTCCTGTCGGTGCGGGATACGAGCAGTACTTC
CDR3 protein: CASSPVFPVGAGYEQYF

V gene: TRBV11-2
clone size: many
J gene: TRBJ2-7
D gene: -
CDR3 DNA: TGTGCCAGCAGGCCCAGAGGGGGTCCGGTCTACGAGCAGTACTTC
CDR3 protein: CASRPRGGPVYEQYF

V gene: TRBV5-1
clone size: -
J gene: TRBJ2-2
D gene: TRBD2
CDR3 DNA: TGTGCCAGCAGCGGGGGTACAGAAGATAACACCGGGGAGCTGTTTTTT
CDR3 protein: CASSGGTEDNTGELFF

V gene: TRBV30
clone size: many
J gene: TRBJ1-1
D gene: -
CDR3 DNA: TGTGCCTGGACCCGGCTCTCTTTGGATGAAGCTTTCTTT
CDR3 protein: CAWTRLSLDEAFF

V gene: TRBV6-1
clone size: few
J gene: TRBJ2-1
D gene: TRBD2
CDR3 DNA: TGTGCCAGCAGCGACTACACTAGCGGGAATAATGAGCAGTTCTTC
CDR3 protein: CASSDYTSGNNEQFF

V gene: TRBV12-3/TRBV12-4
clone size: many
J gene: TRBJ2-1
D gene: -
CDR3 DNA: TGTGCCAGCAGCAATAGCGGAGAAAGCTCCTACAATGAGCAGTTCTTC
CDR3 protein: CASSNSGESSYNEQFF

V gene: TRBV9
clone size: many
J gene: TRBJ2-5
D gene: -
CDR3 DNA: TGTGCCAGCAGCTGGGGAAGGGAAGAGACCCAGTACTTC
CDR3 protein: CASSWGREETQYF

V gene: TRBV4-1
clone size: -
J gene: TRBJ2-5
D gene: -
CDR3 DNA: TGCGCCAGCAGCCAAGAGGGTGCGGGGCAAGAGACCCAGTACTTC
CDR3 protein: CASSQEGAGQETQYF

V gene: TRBV6-5
clone size: -
J gene: TRBJ2-5
D gene: -
CDR3 DNA: TGTGCCAGCAGTTCCTCTAGTCCTGAGGAGACCCAGTACTTC
CDR3 protein: CASSSSSPEETQYF

V gene: TRBV9
clone size: few
J gene: TRBJ2-5
D gene: TRBD1
CDR3 DNA: TGTGCCAGCAGCCTTTGGGACAGTTCACAAGAGACCCAGTACTTC
CDR3 protein: CASSLWDSSQETQYF

V gene: TRBV20-1
clone size: many
J gene: TRBJ2-5
D gene: -
CDR3 DNA: TGCAGTGCTAGAGGATCCTTCCAAGAGACCCAGTACTTC
CDR3 protein: CSARGSFQETQYF

V gene: TRBV28
clone size: -
J gene: TRBJ2-7
D gene: TRBD2
CDR3 DNA: TGTGCCAGCAGTGTGCCCCCGCAGACTAGCGGGGCCTCCTACGAGCAGTACTTC
CDR3 protein: CASSVPPQTSGASYEQYF

V gene: TRBV2
clone size: many
J gene: TRBJ1-5
D gene: TRBD1
CDR3 DNA: TGTGCCAGCAGCTGGACAGGGGGACATAGCAATCAGCCCCAGCATTTT
CDR3 protein: CASSWTGGHSNQPQHF

V gene: TRBV6-2/TRBV6-3
clone size: -
J gene: TRBJ1-2
D gene: -
CDR3 DNA: TGTGCCAGCAGTTACTTGGGGGGCTACACCTTC
CDR3 protein: CASSYLGGYTF

V gene: TRBV4-2
clone size: -
J gene: TRBJ2-1
D gene: -
CDR3 DNA: TGTGCCAGCAGCCAAGATTTTCGGGGACTGGCCAATGAGCAGTTCTTC
CDR3 protein: CASSQDFRGLANEQFF

V gene: TRBV3-1
clone size: many
J gene: TRBJ2-1
D gene: TRBD1
CDR3 DNA: TGTGCCAGCAGTCGACAGGGGAGCCGATACAATGAGCAGTTCTTC
CDR3 protein: CASSRQGSRYNEQFF

V gene: TRBV19
clone size: -
J gene: TRBJ1-2
D gene: TRBD1
CDR3 DNA: TGTGCCAGTAGTATACAGGGGGGATTGAACCCTGGCTACACCTTC
CDR3 protein: CASSIQGGLNPGYTF

V gene: TRBV20-1
clone size: few
J gene: TRBJ2-7
D gene: TRBD2
CDR3 DNA: TGCAGTGCTGAACCGGGACTAGCGGGAGCATACGAGCAGTACTTC
CDR3 protein: CSAEPGLAGAYEQYF

V gene: TRBV5-1
clone size: -
J gene: TRBJ2-7
D gene: -
CDR3 DNA: TGCGCCAGCAGCTTGGGGGACCCGGTGGTGGACGAGCAGTACTTC
CDR3 protein: CASSLGDPVVDEQYF

V gene: TRBV3-1
clone size: many
J gene: TRBJ2-5
D gene: TRBD1
CDR3 DNA: TGTGCCAGCAGCCGACAGGGACAAGAGACCCAGTACTTC
CDR3 protein: CASSRQGQETQYF

V gene: TRBV29-1
clone size: few
J gene: TRBJ1-2
D gene: -
CDR3 DNA: TGCAGCGTTCCCGGGGGAGTCACGGGCTATGGCTACACCTTC
CDR3 protein: CSVPGGVTGYGYTF

V gene: TRBV7-8
clone size: few
J gene: TRBJ2-1
D gene: TRBD2
CDR3 DNA: TGTGCCAGCAGCTTAGCCGGGACTAGCGGGAGGGCCGCTCCTAGCTCCTACAATGAGCAGTTCTTC
CDR3 protein: CASSLAGTSGRAAPSSYNEQFF

V gene: TRBV27
clone size: many
J gene: TRBJ2-1
D gene: TRBD2
CDR3 DNA: TGTGCCAGCAGTTTTAGCGGGAGGGCTGTTGATGAGCAGTTCTTC
CDR3 protein: CASSFSGRAVDEQFF

V gene: TRBV20-1
clone size: many
J gene: TRBJ2-3
D gene: -
CDR3 DNA: TGCAGTGCTAGAGATCCGCGCCAGGGGAGCACAGATACGCAGTATTTT
CDR3 protein: CSARDPRQGSTDTQYF

V gene: TRBV7-9
clone size: few
J gene: TRBJ2-1
D gene: -
CDR3 DNA: TGTGCCAGCAGCTTTCCCCCCCTCAATGAGCAGTTCTTC
CDR3 protein: CASSFPPLNEQFF

V gene: TRBV20-1
clone size: few
J gene: TRBJ1-5
D gene: TRBD1
CDR3 DNA: TGCAGTGCAAGGGACAGCAATAGCAATCAGCCCCAGCATTTT
CDR3 protein: CSARDSNSNQPQHF

V gene: TRBV7-2
clone size: many
J gene: TRBJ2-7
D gene: TRBD2
CDR3 DNA: TGTGCCAGCAGCTGGACTAGCGGGGGCGTCTACGAGCAGTACTTC
CDR3 protein: CASSWTSGGVYEQYF

V gene: TRBV27
clone size: -
J gene: TRBJ1-4
D gene: -
CDR3 DNA: TGTGCCAGCAGTTTATCGGAAGCCCTAAGTGAAAAACTGTTTTTT
CDR3 protein: CASSLSEALSEKLFF

V gene: TRBV7-3
clone size: many
J gene: TRBJ2-1
D gene: -
CDR3 DNA: TGTGCCAGCAGCTCAAAAGGGGCCACCTACAATGAGCAGTTCTTC
CDR3 protein: CASSSKGATYNEQFF